Included here is one T cell receptor beta chain sequence, with context. No antigen is known for it. The input lacks base qualities; no much larger clone sits a single base away. The data were taken from a study of blood T cell repertoires in COVID-19 (dated by TCRdb to between 2020 and 2021). Background for the entire study: The collaborator samples originated in the United States, Italy and Spain and spanned the acute and convalescent phases of COVID-19. The prospective study material was composed of cDNA or gDNA derived from T cells, B-cell-depleted T cells, or PBMCs. The dataset comprised deeply sampled blood TCRbeta repertoires from subjects exposed to, actively infected with, or recovered from COVID-19. The repertoires were made available in a free public database intended to serve as a resource for research on the immune response to SARS-CoV-2. Samples were obtained from the ongoing ImmuneRACE study (first 160 participants) and from over a thousand subjects provided by 6 global collaborators. Sample metadata almost always included a de-identified subject ID, COVID-19 status, age in years and sex. Where available, HLA class I and class II types were taken from metadata supplied by the sample provider and were not determined by assay-based typing.

General study outcomes and caveats: How much clinical and demographic metadata was included differed by source and by participant, and the metadata was provided uncurated.

TCRbeta CDR3 regions were amplified from genomic DNA by means of the immunoSEQ Assay, a bias-controlled multiplex PCR. On the authors' methods: Nucleated cell counts per sample were estimated from amplification of reference gene primers within the assay. To quantify the absolute abundance of each unique TCRbeta CDR3 rearrangement, sequence reads were collapsed and filtered. For each sample, productive Simpson clonality was calculated as the square root of Simpson's diversity index across productive rearrangements. Not all clones reach the TCRdb copy of this immuneACCESS table, which keeps in-frame sequences only. Checked studies attribute under half of the gap to unresolved V genes and leave the rest unexplained. The DNA gave D and trimming, while V, J and clone size come from that table. The sample table contains about 270,000 clones; only one count was recorded for roughly nine tenths of them. The top ten hold approximately 9.7% of the sample.

Each collaborating institution followed its own protocols to collect whole blood in K2EDTA tubes. For TCRbeta analysis, collaborators shipped samples in one of three forms: frozen whole blood, isolated PBMCs, or DNA extracted from either of those sample types. The receptor comes from a man in his forties with active or convalescent COVID-19. The sequenced sample consisted of peripheral blood.

The DNA reads TGCAGCGTTGACCTCGGGAGGTTGAACACTGAAGCTTTCTTT. This codes for CSVDLGRLNTEAFF. The V and J segments used are TRBV29-1 and TRBJ1-1; the D gene is not confidently resolved. From cysteine to phenylalanine, the CDR3 is 14 amino acids long. Of all the DNA, just the CDR3 is kept, 42 bases in frame from base 1. The germline V gene yields SQVTM for CDR1 and ANQGSEA for CDR2. Cut back by 3 bases and 0 bases, the V and J ends lie 11 bases apart.